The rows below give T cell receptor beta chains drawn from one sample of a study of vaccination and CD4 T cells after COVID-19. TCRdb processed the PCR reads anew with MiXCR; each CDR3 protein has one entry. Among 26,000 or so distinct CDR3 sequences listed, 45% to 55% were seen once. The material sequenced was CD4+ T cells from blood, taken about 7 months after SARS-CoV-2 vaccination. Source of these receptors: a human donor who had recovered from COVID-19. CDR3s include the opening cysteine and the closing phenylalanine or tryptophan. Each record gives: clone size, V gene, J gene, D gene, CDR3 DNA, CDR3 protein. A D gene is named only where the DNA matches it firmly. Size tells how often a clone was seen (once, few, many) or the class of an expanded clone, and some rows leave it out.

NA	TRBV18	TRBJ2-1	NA	TGTGCCAGCTCACCAGTCGCCAGCTCCTACAATGAGCAGTTCTTC	CASSPVASSYNEQFF
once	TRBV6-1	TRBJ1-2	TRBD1	TGTGCCAGCAGTCTAGGACAGGGGATCTATGGCTACACCTTC	CASSLGQGIYGYTF
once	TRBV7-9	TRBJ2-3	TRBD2	TGTGCCAGCAGCTTCCTGATTCTAGCGGGAGGGGGTACGCAGTATTTT	CASSFLILAGGGTQYF
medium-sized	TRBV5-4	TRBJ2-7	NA	TGTGCCAGCAGCCCCCAGCAGGCCCCGGGCGAGCAGTACTTC	CASSPQQAPGEQYF
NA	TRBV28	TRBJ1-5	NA	TGTGCCAGCAGTCGGGGCGGGGAGAGGCAGCCCCAGCATTTT	CASSRGGERQPQHF
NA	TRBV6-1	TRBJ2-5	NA	TGTGCCAGCAGCGAAAGGGACGATTCCTTGCGGACCCAGTACTTC	CASSERDDSLRTQYF
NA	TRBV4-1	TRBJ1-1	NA	TGCGCCAGCAGCCAAGATCGTGTAAGGGGAAGGAACACTGAAGCTTTCTTT	CASSQDRVRGRNTEAFF
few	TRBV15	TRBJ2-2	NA	TGTGCCACCGGGACTGCCCACGGGGAGCTGTTTTTT	CATGTAHGELFF
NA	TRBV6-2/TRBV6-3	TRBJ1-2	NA	TGTGCCAGCAGTTACTTGCGTAGCGGACGGATGAGTTATGGCTACACCTTC	CASSYLRSGRMSYGYTF
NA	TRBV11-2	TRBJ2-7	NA	TGTGCCAGCAGCTTAGTCAGGGTGGGGGAGCAGTACTTC	CASSLVRVGEQYF